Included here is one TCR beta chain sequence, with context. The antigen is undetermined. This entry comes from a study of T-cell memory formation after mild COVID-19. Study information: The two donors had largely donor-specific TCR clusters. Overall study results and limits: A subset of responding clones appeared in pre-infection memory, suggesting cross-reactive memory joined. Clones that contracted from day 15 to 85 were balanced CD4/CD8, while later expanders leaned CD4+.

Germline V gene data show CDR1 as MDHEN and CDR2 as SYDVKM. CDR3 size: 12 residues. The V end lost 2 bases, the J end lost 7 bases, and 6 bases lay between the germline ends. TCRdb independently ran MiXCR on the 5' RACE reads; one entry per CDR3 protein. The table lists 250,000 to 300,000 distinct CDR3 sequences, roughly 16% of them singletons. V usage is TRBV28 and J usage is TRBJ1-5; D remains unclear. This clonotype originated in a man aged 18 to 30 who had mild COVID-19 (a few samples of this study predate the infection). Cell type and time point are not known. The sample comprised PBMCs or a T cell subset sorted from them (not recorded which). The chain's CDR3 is CASSLVEQPQHF. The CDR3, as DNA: TGTGCCAGCAGTTTAGTAGAACAGCCCCAGCATTTT.